This TCR beta chain derives from a study of Ad26.COV2.S vaccination and SARS-CoV-2 variants. Looking at the study overall: Intramuscular Ad26.COV2.S at 5x10^10 or 1x10^11 viral particles.

Findings and limits, study-wide: Comparable non-spike TCR breadth was observed in vaccine and placebo recipients.

This clone appeared once. Its specificity is not known. Sample treatment: around 19 received Ad26.COV2.S at low or high dose, single or two shots; roughly five received placebo; per-sample allocation not given. It was on day 63 after the first vaccine or placebo injection that samples were taken. J gave up 6 bases and V 6 bases, and 11 bases lay outside the gene matches. CDR1 is MNHEY and CDR2 is SVGEGT in the germline V gene. The CDR3 spans 17 residues. The table came from immunoSEQ multiplex PCR; TCRdb's copy has only in-frame clones and leaves some out. The sample includes 410,000 or so clones, 75% to 95% of them seen just once.

The sequence was collected from a person between 18 and 65 years old who received the Ad26.COV2.S COVID-19 vaccine or a placebo. This sequence joins TRBV6-2 or TRBV6-3 and TRBJ2-7, with TRBD2 matching over 16 bases. The sequences come from peripheral blood, collected in a trial of Ad26.COV2.S vaccine versus placebo. For the CDR3, the DNA is TGTGCCAGCAGACCTGCAACGGGACTAGCGGGAGGGGGCGAGCAGTACTTC. This encodes CASRPATGLAGGGEQYF.